A selection of T cell receptor beta chains follows, all from one sample in a study of OX40 agonist ivuxolimab in advanced cancers. The method was immunoSEQ multiplex PCR; TCRdb's version includes in-frame clones alone and lacks a portion of them. The sample holds tens of thousands of clones, over 80% seen once. The source material was CD4+ or CD8+ T cells sorted from blood, sampled in a trial of the OX40 agonist ivuxolimab. All receptors derive from an adult with an advanced solid tumor such as melanoma, head and neck, liver or kidney cancer. The CDR3 runs from the conserved cysteine through the conserved F or W. D genes are given only for firm matches. Clone size is given for some rows only: seen once, a few or many times, or a class if the clone is expanded.

CDR3 length: 17
V gene: TRBV4-1
D gene: NA
clone size: NA
J gene: TRBJ2-6
CDR3 DNA: TGCGCCAGCAGCCAAGACTTCAGGGGTGAGGGGGCCAACGTCCTGACTTTC
CDR3 protein: CASSQDFRGEGANVLTF

CDR3 length: 13
V gene: TRBV5-4
D gene: TRBD2
clone size: NA
J gene: TRBJ2-7
CDR3 DNA: TGTGCCAGCAGCTTGATGGGGGGGGACCGCCAGTACTTC
CDR3 protein: CASSLMGGDRQYF

CDR3 length: 16
V gene: TRBV9
D gene: NA
clone size: NA
J gene: TRBJ2-1
CDR3 DNA: TGTGCCAGCAGCGGGACTACCCTAAGCTCCTACAATGAGCAGTTCTTC
CDR3 protein: CASSGTTLSSYNEQFF

CDR3 length: 14
V gene: TRBV19
D gene: NA
clone size: NA
J gene: TRBJ2-7
CDR3 DNA: TGTGCCAGTAGTCCCTATTCGACCTCCTACGAGCAGTACTTC
CDR3 protein: CASSPYSTSYEQYF

CDR3 length: 18
V gene: TRBV4-3
D gene: NA
clone size: NA
J gene: TRBJ2-1
CDR3 DNA: TGCGCCAGCAGCCAAGGGGCAGTTCTTACGGGATTTAATAATGAGCAGTTCTTC
CDR3 protein: CASSQGAVLTGFNNEQFF

CDR3 length: 13
V gene: TRBV6-5
D gene: NA
clone size: NA
J gene: TRBJ2-7
CDR3 DNA: TGTGCCAGCAGTTACGAGGGTTTCTACGAGCAGTACTTC
CDR3 protein: CASSYEGFYEQYF

CDR3 length: 16
V gene: TRBV7-8
D gene: TRBD2
clone size: NA
J gene: TRBJ2-1
CDR3 DNA: TGTGCCAGCAGCTTAGTTGGGACTAGCTGGTTCAATGAGCAGTTCTTC
CDR3 protein: CASSLVGTSWFNEQFF

CDR3 length: 14
V gene: TRBV21-1
D gene: NA
clone size: NA
J gene: TRBJ2-4
CDR3 DNA: TGTGCCAGCAGCAAGGGCGACGGTGGAAACATTCAGTACTTC
CDR3 protein: CASSKGDGGNIQYF

CDR3 length: 17
V gene: TRBV9
D gene: TRBD1
clone size: NA
J gene: TRBJ2-6
CDR3 DNA: TGTGCCAGCAGCGCCCAGGGACAGCCCTCTGGGGCCAACGTCCTGACTTTC
CDR3 protein: CASSAQGQPSGANVLTF

CDR3 length: 14
V gene: TRBV19
D gene: TRBD2
clone size: few
J gene: TRBJ2-7
CDR3 DNA: TGTGCCAGTAGTATAGCGGGAGGACCCTACGAGCAGTACTTC
CDR3 protein: CASSIAGGPYEQYF

CDR3 length: 13
V gene: TRBV9
D gene: NA
clone size: NA
J gene: TRBJ1-1
CDR3 DNA: TGTGCCAGCAGCCCCCCGGGGGATTCTGAAGCTTTCTTT
CDR3 protein: CASSPPGDSEAFF

CDR3 length: 18
V gene: TRBV4-1
D gene: NA
clone size: NA
J gene: TRBJ2-1
CDR3 DNA: TGCGCCAGCAGCCAATTCAACAAGGGGACTGGTTCGACCAATGAGCAGTTCTTC
CDR3 protein: CASSQFNKGTGSTNEQFF

CDR3 length: 13
V gene: TRBV4-1
D gene: NA
clone size: NA
J gene: TRBJ2-7
CDR3 DNA: TGCGCCAGCAGCCAAGTTGGAAGCTACGAGCAGTACTTC
CDR3 protein: CASSQVGSYEQYF

CDR3 length: 14
V gene: TRBV11-2
D gene: TRBD1
clone size: NA
J gene: TRBJ2-5
CDR3 DNA: TGTGCCAGCAGCACAACCGACAGGGATGAGACCCAGTACTTC
CDR3 protein: CASSTTDRDETQYF

CDR3 length: 17
V gene: TRBV7-9
D gene: NA
clone size: NA
J gene: TRBJ1-2
CDR3 DNA: TGTGCCAGCAGCGATTTCGGGACGTATGTAGCTAACTATGGCTACACCTTC
CDR3 protein: CASSDFGTYVANYGYTF

CDR3 length: 17
V gene: TRBV5-4
D gene: TRBD2
clone size: NA
J gene: TRBJ2-1
CDR3 DNA: TGTGCCAGCAGCTTGGAGGGGCTAGCGGGGTCCTACAATGAGCAGTTCTTC
CDR3 protein: CASSLEGLAGSYNEQFF

CDR3 length: 13
V gene: TRBV18
D gene: NA
clone size: NA
J gene: TRBJ2-7
CDR3 DNA: TGTGCCAGCTCACCATCGGACAGCTACGAGCAGTACTTC
CDR3 protein: CASSPSDSYEQYF

CDR3 length: 17
V gene: TRBV19
D gene: NA
clone size: NA
J gene: TRBJ1-2
CDR3 DNA: TGTGCCAGTAGTCCAGAGGGACAAGGACGGCTATGGGGAGGCTACACCTTC
CDR3 protein: CASSPEGQGRLWGGYTF

CDR3 length: 15
V gene: TRBV15
D gene: NA
clone size: NA
J gene: TRBJ1-6
CDR3 DNA: TGTGCCACCAGCAGAGACGCCGGGGCTAATTCACCCCTCCACTTT
CDR3 protein: CATSRDAGANSPLHF

CDR3 length: 17
V gene: TRBV11-2
D gene: NA
clone size: once
J gene: TRBJ2-3
CDR3 DNA: TGTGCCAGCAGTTGGCCGGTAGCGGAGGGGGGCACAGATACGCAGTATTTT
CDR3 protein: CASSWPVAEGGTDTQYF

CDR3 length: 15
V gene: TRBV27
D gene: NA
clone size: once
J gene: TRBJ1-5
CDR3 DNA: TGTGCCAGCAGTATACAGGGATGGGGCAATCAGCCCCAGCATTTT
CDR3 protein: CASSIQGWGNQPQHF

CDR3 length: 16
V gene: TRBV19
D gene: NA
clone size: NA
J gene: TRBJ1-4
CDR3 DNA: TGTGCCAGTAGGGAGGAGTTCCTTGCAACTAATGAAAAACTGTTTTTT
CDR3 protein: CASREEFLATNEKLFF

CDR3 length: 16
V gene: TRBV5-1
D gene: TRBD2
clone size: once
J gene: TRBJ2-1
CDR3 DNA: TGCGCCAGCAGCTTGGAAGCGGGGGGGCTAAGTAATGAGCAGTTCTTC
CDR3 protein: CASSLEAGGLSNEQFF

CDR3 length: 12
V gene: TRBV29-1
D gene: NA
clone size: NA
J gene: TRBJ1-1
CDR3 DNA: TGCAGCGTTGATGGTGGGAACACTGAAGCTTTCTTT
CDR3 protein: CSVDGGNTEAFF

CDR3 length: 13
V gene: TRBV19
D gene: TRBD2
clone size: few
J gene: TRBJ2-1
CDR3 DNA: TGTGCCACCCGACTAGCGGGAGATAGGGGGCAGTTCTTC
CDR3 protein: CATRLAGDRGQFF

CDR3 length: 16
V gene: TRBV6-4
D gene: NA
clone size: NA
J gene: TRBJ1-6
CDR3 DNA: TGTGCCAGCAGTGACTCTTCCCTGGGAGATAATTCACCCCTCCACTTT
CDR3 protein: CASSDSSLGDNSPLHF

CDR3 length: 14
V gene: TRBV7-9
D gene: NA
clone size: NA
J gene: TRBJ2-3
CDR3 DNA: TGTGCCAGCAGCTTAGCGGGGAGCACAGATACGCAGTATTTT
CDR3 protein: CASSLAGSTDTQYF

CDR3 length: 14
V gene: TRBV27
D gene: TRBD1
clone size: NA
J gene: TRBJ2-7
CDR3 DNA: TGTGCCAGCAGAACGACAGGGACATTTTACGAGCAGTACTTC
CDR3 protein: CASRTTGTFYEQYF

CDR3 length: 17
V gene: TRBV7-9
D gene: TRBD1
clone size: NA
J gene: TRBJ1-1
CDR3 DNA: TGTGCCAGCAGTTCCCTGGGGGACCACAGGGGGCAGGTAGAAGCTTTCTTT
CDR3 protein: CASSSLGDHRGQVEAFF

CDR3 length: 13
V gene: TRBV28
D gene: NA
clone size: NA
J gene: TRBJ2-3
CDR3 DNA: TGTGCCAGCAGCCTAGGACCCACAGATACGCAGTATTTT
CDR3 protein: CASSLGPTDTQYF

CDR3 length: 16
V gene: TRBV7-6
D gene: NA
clone size: once
J gene: TRBJ1-1
CDR3 DNA: TGTGCCAGCAGCTTAGTACCAGAGAACATGAACACTGAAGCTTTCTTT
CDR3 protein: CASSLVPENMNTEAFF

CDR3 length: 15
V gene: TRBV9
D gene: TRBD2
clone size: NA
J gene: TRBJ2-7
CDR3 DNA: TGTGCCAGCAGCGTAGGACTAGCGGGCTCCTACGAGCAGTACTTC
CDR3 protein: CASSVGLAGSYEQYF

CDR3 length: 13
V gene: TRBV7-9
D gene: NA
clone size: NA
J gene: TRBJ2-1
CDR3 DNA: TGTGCCAGCAGCTTAGCGCGTGGGAATGAGCAGTTCTTC
CDR3 protein: CASSLARGNEQFF

CDR3 length: 13
V gene: TRBV19
D gene: NA
clone size: NA
J gene: TRBJ1-4
CDR3 DNA: TGTGCCAGTACAGCGCACCGGGCCGAAAAACTGTTTTTT
CDR3 protein: CASTAHRAEKLFF

CDR3 length: 15
V gene: TRBV4-1
D gene: NA
clone size: NA
J gene: TRBJ2-5
CDR3 DNA: TGCGCCAGCAGCCAAGGTTGGAATGCCTTGGAGACCCAGTACTTC
CDR3 protein: CASSQGWNALETQYF

CDR3 length: 16
V gene: TRBV4-3
D gene: NA
clone size: NA
J gene: TRBJ2-1
CDR3 DNA: TGCGCCAGCAGCCAAGAGGACAGAAGCTCCTACAATGAGCAGTTCTTC
CDR3 protein: CASSQEDRSSYNEQFF

CDR3 length: 19
V gene: TRBV4-1
D gene: TRBD1
clone size: NA
J gene: TRBJ2-6
CDR3 DNA: TGCGCCAGCAGCCAAGTTCCTCCAGGGGGCTTCATTGGGGCCAACGTCCTGACTTTC
CDR3 protein: CASSQVPPGGFIGANVLTF

CDR3 length: 16
V gene: TRBV19
D gene: TRBD2
clone size: NA
J gene: TRBJ2-1
CDR3 DNA: TGTGCCAGTAGTATTTGGGGGAGCGGGACGTACAATGAGCAGTTCTTC
CDR3 protein: CASSIWGSGTYNEQFF

CDR3 length: 14
V gene: TRBV6-5
D gene: NA
clone size: NA
J gene: TRBJ1-1
CDR3 DNA: TGTGCCAGCAGTTACTCGCGCAGTGCGGGGTCAGCTTTCTTT
CDR3 protein: CASSYSRSAGSAFF